Each of the 21 T cell receptor beta chains below was sequenced from the same sample in a study of technical replicates of blood from a few donors. Sequenced by immunoSEQ multiplex PCR; TCRdb stores in-frame clones only, minus some. The sample lists more than 65,000 clones; around 97% were seen once. The sample consisted of T cells isolated from PBMCs. Receptor source: a human donor in good health.

The J gene is TRBJ2-6, the V gene TRBV19; TRBD2 aligns across 7 bases. The CDR3 loop spans 18 amino acids. Germline CDR1 and CDR2: LNHDA and SQIVND (reference sequence). V was pared by 1 base and J by 4 bases, with 10 bases of the junction left unmatched. The CDR3 DNA sequence: TGTGCCAGTAGTATAGGGGGGGGAGGGTTGAGCGGGGCCAACGTCCTGACTTTC. It codes for CASSIGGGGLSGANVLTF. The full variable domain, with the rest looked up from reference TRBV19 and TRBJ2-6, is DGGITQSPKYLFRKEGQNVTLSCEQNLNHDAMYWYRQDPGQGLRLIYYSQIVNDFQKGDIAEGYSVSREKKESFPLTVTSAQKNPTAFYLCASSIGGGGLSGANVLTFGAGSRLTVL.

The CDR3 reads CAILSFAGELFF. CDR3 bases: TGTGCTATCCTTAGTTTTGCCGGGGAGCTGTTTTTT. This chain connects TRBV6-5 to TRBJ2-2; D ambiguous. This CDR3 is built from 12 residues. CDR1 is MNHEY, CDR2 SVGAGI, per germline.

This sequence joins TRBV29-1 and TRBJ2-5; 11 nucleotides agree with TRBD2. Looked up from germline, CDR1 is SQVTM and CDR2 is ANQGSEA. This CDR3 comprises 15 residues. V shed 6 bases and J 2 bases; nucleotides not matched to a gene: 8. The chain's CDR3 is CSVLFRLAGQETQYF. The CDR3 bases are TGCAGCGTCCTTTTTAGACTAGCGGGGCAAGAGACCCAGTACTTC.

This clone occurred once. This chain links TRBV10-2 with TRBJ1-5; no reliable D call. Per germline, CDR1 WSHSY and CDR2 SAAADI. The CDR3 sequence is 13 residues long. The V end lost 2 bases, the J end lost 7 bases, and 9 bases lay between the germline ends. The CDR3 loop reads CASSEQARQPQHF. CDR3 nucleotide sequence: TGCGCCAGCAGTGAGCAGGCCAGGCAGCCCCAGCATTTT.

The rearrangement joins TRBV7-8 to TRBJ2-1, with TRBD2 matching over 8 bases. Germline-derived CDR1 and CDR2 are SGHVS and FQNEAQ. There are 17 residues in the CDR3. The ends lost 5 bases at V and 6 bases at J; junction bases unmatched: 15. CDR3 residues: CASSPPGLSSGPNEQFF. Here the CDR3 DNA reads TGTGCCAGCAGCCCACCGGGGTTGTCTAGCGGGCCCAATGAGCAGTTCTTC. Filled out from reference TRBV7-8 and TRBJ2-1, the complete variable domain reads GAGVSQSPRYKVAKRGQDVALRCDPISGHVSLFWYQQALGQGPEFLTYFQNEAQLDKSGLPSDRFFAERPEGSVSTLKIQRTQQEDSAVYLCASSPPGLSSGPNEQFFGPGTRLTVL.

This chain joins TRBV7-9 and TRBJ2-3, with a weak D call TRBD1 (6 bases). The CDR3 is made up of 16 amino acids. Trimming left V 3 bases short and J 3 bases short, with 16 bases between. Germline CDR1 SEHNR, CDR2 FQNEAQ (reference sequence). The DNA of the CDR3 is TGTGCCAGCAGCTTGGTGGTGGGGGCCAGTACAGATACGCAGTATTTT. It encodes CASSLVVGASTDTQYF.

The chain recombines TRBV28 with TRBJ2-1, with 12 bases lining up with TRBD2. V lost 5 bases, J lost 9 bases, and 5 bases stayed unmatched. The CDR3 runs to 14 residues. Germline CDR1 and CDR2: MDHEN and SYDVKM. CDR3 nucleotides: TGTGCCAGCAGTAAACTAGCGGGAGGCGGTGAGCAGTTCTTC. Translated: CASSKLAGGGEQFF.

This clone was observed a single time. The J gene is TRBJ1-5, the V gene TRBV4-1; D is uncertain. This CDR3 contains 14 residues. The V end was cut by 0 bases, the J end by 9 bases, with 12 bases between. Germline CDR1 MGHRA, CDR2 YSYEKL. The CDR3 region has the DNA TGCGCCAGCAGCCAAGAGGGAGGAGGACGGCCCCAGCATTTT. Amino acid sequence: CASSQEGGGRPQHF.

The rearrangement joins TRBV10-2 to TRBJ2-7; 10 bases match TRBD2. This CDR3 region has 16 residues. The J segment lost 9 bases and the V segment lost 2 bases, leaving 13 bases of the junction unmatched. CDR1 is WSHSY, CDR2 SAAADI, per germline. CDR3: CASSEVLAGGPRGQYF. CDR3 sequence (DNA): TGCGCCAGCAGTGAGGTATTAGCGGGAGGCCCTCGCGGGCAGTACTTC.

The rearrangement links TRBV6-5 to TRBJ2-7, with TRBD2 matching over 10 bases. CDR1 and CDR2 (germline): MNHEY, SVGAGI. With V trimmed by 6 bases and J by 3 bases, 8 bases remained unmatched. The CDR3 length is 15 residues. The CDR3 sequence is CASSGSSGRIYEQYF. DNA for the CDR3: TGTGCCAGCAGCGGATCTAGCGGGAGAATCTACGAGCAGTACTTC.

The CDR3 region is CASSENREYGYTF. CDR3 DNA: TGTGCCAGCAGTGAAAACAGGGAATATGGCTACACCTTC. The J gene is TRBJ1-2, the V gene TRBV6-1; a weak D match, TRBD1 (6 bases). The germline CDR1 and CDR2 sequences are MNHNS and SASEGT. The CDR3 extends over 13 amino acids. Trimming cost V 2 bases and J 5 bases, with 9 bases left between them.

This sequence joins TRBV6-1 and TRBJ1-2; perhaps TRBD1 as D (5 bases). The CDR3 has 14 amino acids. Germline V gene data show CDR1 as MNHNS and CDR2 as SASEGT. V was shortened by 7 bases and J by 5 bases, with 17 bases between the two germline ends. DNA of the CDR3: TGTGCCAGCATTGTAAAGGGCAGGGATTATGGCTACACCTTC. Translating it yields CASIVKGRDYGYTF.

The CDR3 spells CASSSGTGLYNQPQHF. CDR3 nucleotide sequence: TGTGCCAGCAGCTCCGGGACAGGGTTGTACAATCAGCCCCAGCATTTT. V usage is TRBV7-2 and J usage is TRBJ1-5; TRBD1 matches 9 bases. Germline values: CDR1 SGHTA, CDR2 FQGNSA. The J segment lost 3 bases and the V segment lost 4 bases, leaving 7 bases of the junction unmatched. The CDR3 is 16 amino acids.

The chain couples TRBV5-8 to TRBJ2-7, with 10 bases that match TRBD1. This CDR3 comprises 15 residues. Germline loops: CDR1 SGHTS, CDR2 YDEGEE. The junction had 5 bases not matched to a gene; V was cut back by 3 bases and J by 2 bases. CDR3 in amino acids: CASSWTGGSPYEQYF. The DNA for the CDR3 is TGTGCCAGCAGCTGGACAGGGGGTAGTCCCTACGAGCAGTACTTC.

The V call is TRBV9, the J call TRBJ1-3; a weak D match, TRBD1 (6 bases). Germline V gene data show CDR1 as SGDLS and CDR2 as YYNGEE. This CDR3 contains 16 residues. V was cut by 2 bases and J by 6 bases, with 18 bases left in between. CDR3 nucleotide sequence: TGTGCCAGCAGCGTTCGAGGGGGGGGGATCCAAAACACCATATATTTT. Its translation is CASSVRGGGIQNTIYF.

In its sample, this clone was seen once. The chain combines TRBV7-8 with TRBJ2-7; 13 bases match TRBD2. CDR3 length equals 16 residues. Germline CDR1 and CDR2: SGHVS and FQNEAQ. Germline trimming cut 5 bases from V and 2 bases from J; bases unmatched to any gene: 6. The chain's CDR3 is CASSSGLAGVTYEQYF. The CDR3 DNA reads as TGTGCCAGCAGCAGCGGACTAGCGGGAGTTACCTACGAGCAGTACTTC.

CDR3 in amino acids: CASSLMVGVGGEQFF. In nucleotides, the CDR3 is TGTGCCAGCAGCTTGATGGTGGGGGTCGGGGGTGAGCAGTTCTTC. This sequence joins TRBV7-2 and TRBJ2-1; D perhaps matches TRBD2 (6 bases). Trimming pared 3 bases from V and 9 bases from J, leaving 18 bases between. Germline V CDR1 and CDR2: SGHTA, FQGNSA. The CDR3 is 15 amino acids.

The V gene is TRBV30, the J gene TRBJ2-1, with D possibly TRBD1 on 5 matching bases. Germline CDR1 GTSNPN, CDR2 SVGIG (reference sequence). This CDR3 is 13 amino acids long. V lost 4 bases to trimming and J lost 7 bases, with 14 bases between them. The CDR3 nucleotides are TGTGCCTGGAACGCCCGACGGACAAATGAGCAGTTCTTC. It specifies CAWNARRTNEQFF.

J is TRBJ1-2 and V is TRBV28; TRBD1 matches at 11 bases. The CDR3 totals 15 residues. V was clipped by 2 bases and J by 6 bases; unmatched bases: 5. Germline-derived CDR1 and CDR2 are MDHEN and SYDVKM. DNA for the CDR3: TGTGCCAGCAGTTTACCCACGGACAGGGGGCATGGCTACACCTTC. Translation gives CASSLPTDRGHGYTF.

Written as DNA, the CDR3 is TGTGCCAGCAGCTTGGCGGACGGGGGAGCGGGAGCGTACGAGCAGTACTTC. It translates to CASSLADGGAGAYEQYF. This chain links TRBV5-4 with TRBJ2-7; the match to TRBD2 covers 8 bases. Trimming removed 0 bases from V and 4 bases from J; junction bases left unmatched: 12. The CDR3 is 17 residues long. The germline CDR1 and CDR2 sequences are SGHNT and YYREEE (reference sequence). The full variable domain, completed using reference TRBV5-4 and TRBJ2-7, is ETGVTQSPTHLIKTRGQQVTLRCSSQSGHNTVSWYQQALGQGPQFIFQYYREEENGRGNFPPRFSGLQFPNYSSELNVNALELDDSALYLCASSLADGGAGAYEQYFGPGTRLTVT.

V is TRBV29-1 and J is TRBJ2-4, with 7 bases that match TRBD2. Germline V gene data show CDR1 as SQVTM and CDR2 as ANQGSEA. V lost 0 bases and J lost 6; bases outside the gene matches: 5. The CDR3 contains 14 residues. This chain's CDR3 is CSVEDPGEGNIQYF. In DNA, the CDR3 is TGCAGCGTTGAAGACCCCGGGGAGGGAAACATTCAGTACTTC.